Sequencing of this T cell receptor (beta chain) was carried out in a study of beta chain features in type 1 diabetes. Findings and caveats of the study: Among all four CD4+ subsets, Type 1 diabetes patients had TCRB CDR3s that were moderately but significantly shorter.

The collection from each donor was one heparinised blood draw averaging roughly 100 mL. Sorting of CD4+ naive, central memory, regulatory and stem cell-like memory cells was performed via CD45RO/CCR7/CD25/CD127/CD95/CD27. The study reverse transcribed the entire isolated RNA, so it sequenced expressed TCRB transcripts. The protocol was immunoSEQ multiplex PCR, while the TCRdb copy is restricted to in-frame clones and leaves out a portion. The sample lists 120,000 or so clones, 15% to 20% occurring once. With respect to this clone: No antigen is known for it.

The CDR3 loop spans 17 amino acids. From germline, CDR1 is SGHVS and CDR2 FNYEAQ. V shed 7 bases and J 1 base; nucleotides not matched to a gene: 11. The chain employs TRBV7-6 and TRBJ2-3; 10 bases fit TRBD2. The source of this sequence is a man aged 18 to 30 with type 1 diabetes. Sequencing was carried out using central memory CD4+ T cells from blood. As DNA, the CDR3 is TGTGCCAGCACTAAGCGGGGGGGGTCCCAGGGCACAGATACGCAGTATTTT. This translates into CASTKRGGSQGTDTQYF.